This TCR beta chain was captured in a study of blood T cell repertoires in COVID-19. Some clones are missing from TCRdb's copy, which holds only in-frame ones; the method was immunoSEQ multiplex PCR. The sample records around 310,000 clones, about 93% being singletons. The germline gives CDR1 WSHSY, CDR2 SAAADI. V was trimmed by 5 bases and J by 4 bases, leaving 17 bases between them. The CDR3 runs to 15 residues. This TCR derives from a woman between 25 and 40 years old with COVID-19, enrolled during active disease. The sample taken for sequencing was peripheral blood. The chain is built from TRBV10-2 and TRBJ2-5; a weak D match, TRBD2 (6 bases). The CDR3 sequence: CASSRPSERGETQYF. CDR3 DNA sequence: TGCGCCAGCAGTAGACCTAGCGAACGGGGAGAGACCCAGTACTTC.